The present T cell receptor beta chain was sequenced within a study of T cell clonotyping in hematopoietic cell transplantation (dated by TCRdb to 2020 to 2022). At the level of the whole study: Recipient samples taken before transplant were collected after cytoreduction. A total of approximately 130 blood samples were gathered in the study from fewer than 40 consecutive transplant recipients along with their related donors. Recruitment of patients was conducted between late 2015 and January 2017, and follow-up was continued until September 2020 or death. Overall results and qualifications from the work: The sample size was limited, and because cells were not sorted, the contributions of CD4 and CD8 repertoires could not be separated. After transplant, TCR diversity in recipients dropped, and pathologically expanded clonotypes climbed progressively between day 30 and day 180. Only a small fraction of recipient repertoires overlapped donor repertoires, with over 95% appearing de novo at the given depth. Donor and pretransplant recipient Inverse Simpson Index values predicted broader posttransplant TCR repertoire diversity.

CDR1 and CDR2 (LGHNA, YNFKEQ) derive from the germline V gene. From V the trimming removes 0 bases and from J it removes 1 base, while the gene matches leave 13 bases of the junction unaccounted for. The CDR3 runs 20 residues from the cysteine to the phenylalanine. The CDR3 DNA has 60 bases and is translated from base 1. Note on this clone: Its target antigen remains unknown. No much larger clone is present one base from it, and per-base qualities are unavailable.

The immunoSEQ assay, a bias-controlled multiplex PCR with V- and J-specific primers, was used to amplify TCR beta CDR3 regions from genomic DNA. A second PCR step added a proprietary barcode and Illumina adapter sequences to the CDR3 amplicons. CDR3 libraries were sequenced on an Illumina MiSeq instrument. The study's processing was this. immunoSEQ Analyzer 3.0 was used for export and quality control, with R Bioconductor and Immunarch used for downstream analyses. Only productive rearrangements within the normalized downsampled data set were used in the calculation of repertoire metrics. In the normalized cohort, a clonotype counted as pathologically expanded if the clonotype was larger than 5 templates. The Inverse Simpson Index served as the measure of repertoire diversity. The non-normalized data set was used for CMV-specificity analyses so that all clonotypes could be captured. The table was pulled from immuneACCESS by TCRdb, which kept in-frame rearrangements only. Such tables lose some clones; where checked, under half of the loss comes from unresolved V genes, and the rest has no known cause. The V and J calls and clone size are taken from that table; D and trimming were inferred from the DNA. The sample table contains about 80,000 clones; only one count was recorded for 90% to 97% of them. Roughly 1.5% of the sample is taken by the ten largest.

The time point label of this sample denotes: recipient sample about 28 days before transplant, after cytoreduction. Blood from recipients was drawn about 28 days before transplant and again at days 30, 100 and 180 after transplant. Using Nuclei Lysis Solution, genomic DNA was extracted from unfractionated peripheral blood mononuclear cells that were either fresh or cryopreserved. The starting material was peripheral blood mononuclear cells, obtained before stem cell transplant. The TCR sequence derives from a woman aged 45-65 years with acute myeloid leukemia. Some clones in this sample may be carry-over from other donors' samples. The receptor chain draws on TRBV4-2 and TRBJ2-2, with 8 central nucleotides matching TRBD2. This receptor carries the CDR3 CASSQDSPRGGVRNTGELFF. The nucleotide sequence reads as follows: TGTGCCAGCAGCCAAGATTCTCCTCGGGGGGGTGTTCGGAACACCGGGGAGCTGTTTTTT.